The T cell receptor beta chain described here comes from a study of OX40 agonist ivuxolimab in advanced cancers. Across the whole study: The patients got ivuxolimab, which is an agonistic anti-OX40 (CD134) antibody. Participants could have had prior anti-PD-1, anti-PD-L1 or anti-CTLA-4 therapy, and approximately 40% had some.

With 4 bases removed from V and 2 bases from J, the gap between germline ends came to 15 bases. The germline V gene has CDR1 MNHNS and CDR2 SASEGT. This CDR3 spans 16 amino acids. Data came from immunoSEQ multiplex PCR; TCRdb stores just in-frame clones and leaves some out. The table records approximately 44,000 clones, approximately 86% of them present only once. Patients who had autoimmune disease history or got systemic immunosuppression were left out. This chain links TRBV6-1 with TRBJ1-5, with D possibly matching TRBD1 (6 bases). This sample comprised CD4+ or CD8+ T cells sorted from blood, obtained in a trial of the OX40 agonist ivuxolimab. The sequence was obtained from an adult with an advanced solid tumor such as melanoma, head and neck, liver or kidney cancer. In DNA, the CDR3 is TGTGCCAGCAGTGGATCGGCAGGGGTGGGCAATCAGCCCCAGCATTTT. Translated: CASSGSAGVGNQPQHF.